These 19 T cell receptor beta chains were sequenced from one sample in a study of blood T cell repertoires in COVID-19. TCRdb's copy holds only in-frame clones and misses some; the assay was immunoSEQ multiplex PCR. The sample yields 150,000 to 200,000 clones, approximately 90% seen once. Sequenced sample: peripheral blood. The receptor set was obtained from a man aged 18 to 30 with acute or convalescent COVID-19.

The chain couples TRBV5-4 to TRBJ2-1; 8 bases line up with TRBD1. Trimming took 0 bases from V and 4 from J; bases not matched to a gene: 6. CDR1 and CDR2 (germline): SGHNT, YYREEE (reference sequence). The CDR3 covers 16 residues. CDR3 amino acids: CASSLGGRGLYNEQFF. As DNA, the CDR3 is TGTGCCAGCAGCTTGGGTGGCAGGGGGCTATACAATGAGCAGTTCTTC.

The chain couples TRBV6-4 to TRBJ2-2, with 9 bases that match TRBD1. The CDR3 has 15 residues. Germline lookup yields CDR1 MRHNA and CDR2 SNTAGT. V dropped 6 bases and J dropped 5; count of bases not matched to a gene: 7. This CDR3 reads CASSGTGTGTGELFF. The CDR3 DNA reads as TGTGCCAGCAGCGGGACAGGGACCGGGACCGGGGAGCTGTTTTTT.

The chain is built from TRBV30 and TRBJ1-2, with TRBD1 matching over 9 bases. The junction had 4 bases not matched to a gene; V was cut back by 2 bases and J by 6 bases. The CDR3 consists of 13 residues. CDR1 is GTSNPN, CDR2 SVGIG, per germline (reference sequence). The CDR3 sequence is CAWSRTGGNGYTF. The CDR3, as DNA: TGTGCCTGGAGTCGCACAGGGGGCAATGGCTACACCTTC.

The chain combines TRBV30 with TRBJ1-2, with 7 positions matching TRBD1. Germline lookup yields CDR1 GTSNPN and CDR2 SVGIG (reference sequence). J gave up 2 bases and V 5 bases, and 5 bases lay outside the gene matches. CDR3 length: 13 amino acids. Here the CDR3 DNA reads TGTGCCTGGGTGGCGACAGGGAACTATGGCTACACCTTC. Amino acids: CAWVATGNYGYTF.

J is TRBJ1-1 and V is TRBV9; unclear D gene. The germline V gene encodes CDR1 SGDLS and CDR2 YYNGEE. This CDR3 has 16 amino acids. Trimming left V 0 bases short and J 0 bases short, with 12 bases between. In nucleotides, the CDR3 is TGTGCCAGCAGCGTAGCGGGAGGCGGCATGAACACTGAAGCTTTCTTT. Its translation: CASSVAGGGMNTEAFF.

The V gene is TRBV5-4, the J gene TRBJ2-4; TRBD1 matches 8 bases. This CDR3 is built from 15 residues. V was pared by 4 bases and J by 4 bases, with 7 bases of the junction left unmatched. Per the germline V gene, CDR1 is SGHNT and CDR2 is YYREEE (reference sequence). CDR3 protein: CASSTSGQGKNIQYF. The CDR3 DNA reads as TGTGCCAGCAGCACCAGCGGACAGGGAAAAAACATTCAGTACTTC.

This chain uses TRBV19 with TRBJ1-5; D is perhaps TRBD1 (6 bases). Trimming took 2 bases from V and 5 from J, leaving 16 bases between them. The CDR3 loop spans 16 amino acids. Germline V gene data show CDR1 as LNHDA and CDR2 as SQIVND (reference sequence). In nucleotides, the CDR3 is TGTGCCAGTAGTATAATCAGGCGACAGGCCCATCAGCCCCAGCATTTT. This sequence encodes CASSIIRRQAHQPQHF.

The chain is built from TRBV6-5 and TRBJ2-7; 8 nucleotides line up with TRBD1. V trimming: 10 bases; J trimming: 3 bases; junction bases outside the gene matches: 11. Germline V gene lookup returns CDR1 MNHEY and CDR2 SVGAGI. The CDR3 runs 14 residues. The CDR3 sequence is CATHRDRRIYEQYF. Here the CDR3 DNA reads TGTGCCACCCACCGGGACAGGCGCATCTACGAGCAGTACTTC.

The chain uses TRBV23-1 and TRBJ2-7, with 10 bases identical to TRBD1. TRBV23-1 is labeled an ORF, and its function is uncertain. With 8 bases clipped from V and 3 bases from J, the junction kept 4 bases outside the gene matches. The CDR3 sequence is 13 residues long. The CDR3 nucleotides read TGCGCCAGCCCGTGGACAGGGGGCTACGAGCAGTACGTC. This codes for CASPWTGGYEQYV.

The J gene is TRBJ2-6, the V gene TRBV2; possible D gene TRBD1, 6 bases. CDR3 length: 16 amino acids. Germline values: CDR1 SNHLY, CDR2 FYNNEI. The V gene lost 7 bases and the J gene lost 1 base, with 14 bases spanning the gap. The CDR3 loop is CASNGQIPSGANVLTF. As DNA, the CDR3 is TGTGCCAGCAACGGACAGATCCCATCTGGGGCCAACGTCCTGACTTTC.

J is TRBJ1-6 and V is TRBV14, with 7 bases lining up with TRBD1. V was pared by 0 bases and J by 9 bases, with 5 bases of the junction left unmatched. Germline loops: CDR1 SGHDN, CDR2 FVKESK. The CDR3 sequence is 15 residues long. DNA for the CDR3: TGTGCCAGCAGCCAAGAAAACAGGGGTGCTTCACCCCTCCACTTT. Protein sequence: CASSQENRGASPLHF. Full variable domain (outside the CDR3, taken from reference TRBV14 and TRBJ1-6): EAGVTQFPSHSVIEKGQTVTLRCDPISGHDNLYWYRRVMGKEIKFLLHFVKESKQDESGMPNNRFLAERTGGTYSTLKVQPAELEDSGVYFCASSQENRGASPLHFGNGTRLTVT.

The chain recombines TRBV6-5 with TRBJ1-5, with 9 bases aligning to TRBD1. CDR1 and CDR2 (germline): MNHEY, SVGAGI. The V segment lost 6 bases and the J segment 6 bases; nucleotides outside the gene matches: 9. The CDR3 contains 15 residues. DNA for the CDR3: TGTGCCAGCAGCAACAGGGGGCTAGGGGGTCAGCCCCAGCATTTT. It yields the protein CASSNRGLGGQPQHF.

V and J are TRBV6-6 and TRBJ2-2; 7 bases map to TRBD2. Germline V gene sequence: CDR1 MNHNY, CDR2 SVGAGI (reference sequence). This CDR3 spans 15 amino acids. The V gene end was trimmed by 6 bases and the J gene end by 2 bases; junction bases not matched to a gene: 6. CDR3 nucleotides: TGTGCCAGCAGCGGGCGGGGGTTTAACACCGGGGAGCTGTTTTTT. Translated: CASSGRGFNTGELFF.

V and J are TRBV5-1 and TRBJ1-2, with TRBD1 matching 10 bases. The CDR3 is 13 amino acids. Germline V gene data show CDR1 as SGHRS and CDR2 as YFSETQ. V gave up 7 bases and J gave up 6 bases; unmatched junction bases: 6. The chain's CDR3 is CASGLGQGNGYTF. Here the CDR3 DNA reads TGCGCCAGCGGTCTGGGACAGGGGAATGGCTACACCTTC. The entire variable domain, with the rest obtained from reference TRBV5-1 and TRBJ1-2, is as follows: KAGVTQTPRYLIKTRGQQVTLSCSPISGHRSVSWYQQTPGQGLQFLFEYFSETQRNKGNFPGRFSGRQFSNSRSEMNVSTLELGDSALYLCASGLGQGNGYTFGSGTRLTVV.

J is TRBJ1-2 and V is TRBV2; no reliable D call. V lost 2 bases and J lost 4, with 5 bases in between. CDR1 and CDR2 from the germline V gene are SNHLY and FYNNEI. The CDR3 covers 12 residues. CDR3 protein: CASSETRYGYTF. As DNA, the CDR3 is TGTGCCAGCAGTGAAACTCGCTATGGCTACACCTTC.

This clone occurred a few times. V is TRBV7-6 and J is TRBJ2-1; 7 bases agree with TRBD1. The CDR3 extends over 15 amino acids. Germline V gene sequence: CDR1 SGHVS, CDR2 FNYEAQ. The junction had 2 bases not matched to a gene; V was cut back by 1 base and J by 2 bases. CDR3 in DNA: TGTGCCAGCAGCTTAGGAGGGACAGCCTACAATGAGCAGTTCTTC. Translating it yields CASSLGGTAYNEQFF.

This chain joins TRBV9 and TRBJ2-1; D is possibly TRBD1 (5 bases). V was clipped by 0 bases and J by 4 bases, with 23 bases between them. This CDR3 region has 19 residues. From germline, CDR1 is SGDLS and CDR2 YYNGEE. The CDR3 bases are TGTGCCAGCAGCGTAGAGGGTCAGGGCGCCGTGTGGTTGTACAATGAGCAGTTCTTC. Amino acids: CASSVEGQGAVWLYNEQFF.

V usage is TRBV4-1 and J usage is TRBJ2-7; possibly TRBD2 for D (6 bases). Germline V gene lookup returns CDR1 MGHRA and CDR2 YSYEKL. This CDR3 spans 14 amino acids. V dropped 2 bases and J dropped 4 bases, with 12 bases sitting between them. CDR3 DNA: TGCGCCAGCAGCCAACTCTCCGGGGGATACGAGCAGTACTTC. It specifies CASSQLSGGYEQYF.

This clone was picked up one time. The rearrangement joins TRBV5-8 to TRBJ2-1; 13 bases line up with TRBD2. Germline assignment: CDR1 SGHTS and CDR2 YDEGEE. There are 16 residues in the CDR3. Germline trimming cut 3 bases from V and 4 bases from J; bases unmatched to any gene: 4. The CDR3 protein is CASSSRTSGGYNEQFF. The CDR3 coding sequence is TGTGCCAGCAGCTCAAGGACTAGCGGGGGATACAATGAGCAGTTCTTC. The full variable domain, with the rest looked up from reference TRBV5-8 and TRBJ2-1, is EAGVTQSPTHLIKTRGQQATLRCSPISGHTSVYWYQQALGLGLQFLLWYDEGEERNRGNFPPRFSGRQFPNYSSELNVNALELEDSALYLCASSSRTSGGYNEQFFGPGTRLTVL.